The rows below give T cell receptor beta chains drawn from one sample of a study of blood T cell repertoires in COVID-19. Profiled with immunoSEQ multiplex PCR; TCRdb holds only in-frame clones, not every one. The sample lists about 11,000 clones, 85% to 90% occurring once. Sequenced input: peripheral blood. These receptors all come from a woman in her sixties with active COVID-19. Both conserved end residues are part of each CDR3. The D gene is left open where the match is weak. Clone sizes are given selectively: once, few, many, or a class where the clone is expanded.

V gene	J gene	D gene	clone size	CDR3 length	CDR3 DNA	CDR3 protein
TRBV28	TRBJ2-1	NA	NA	16	TGTGCCAGCAGTTCATCGTCCGGGACAAATTACAATGAGCAGTTCTTC	CASSSSSGTNYNEQFF
TRBV5-4	TRBJ2-2	NA	NA	16	TGTGCCAGCAGCTTGGGCCAGGCCTCGAACACCGGGGAGCTGTTTTTT	CASSLGQASNTGELFF
TRBV5-1	TRBJ2-3	TRBD2	once	15	TGCGCCAGCAGGCCGGGACTAACTAGCACAGATACGCAGTATTTT	CASRPGLTSTDTQYF
TRBV28	TRBJ2-5	NA	NA	14	TGTGCCAGCACCTACGACACTCAGTTTGTGACCCAGTACTTC	CASTYDTQFVTQYF
TRBV5-4	TRBJ1-2	NA	NA	14	TGTGCCAGCAGCTTGGACAGGGAGATCTATGGCTACACCTTC	CASSLDREIYGYTF
TRBV10-3	TRBJ2-2	TRBD1	once	14	TGTGCCATCAGTGGGACAGGGGACACCGGGGAGCTGTTTTTT	CAISGTGDTGELFF
TRBV7-8	TRBJ1-1	TRBD1	NA	15	TGTGCCAGCAGCCCACCGGGACAGGGTGGGACTGAAGCTTTCTTT	CASSPPGQGGTEAFF
TRBV25-1	TRBJ1-1	NA	NA	15	TGTGCCAGCAGTCGCGCAACAGGTTCGAACACTGAAGCTTTCTTT	CASSRATGSNTEAFF
TRBV7-9	TRBJ2-5	TRBD2	NA	16	TGTGCCAGCAGCCCGGGACTAGCGGGGGGGGAAGAGACCCAGTACTTC	CASSPGLAGGEETQYF
TRBV7-9	TRBJ1-1	NA	NA	12	TGTGCCAGCGTACAGCAGAACACTGAAGCTTTCTTT	CASVQQNTEAFF
TRBV25-1	TRBJ1-5	TRBD1	NA	13	TGTGCCACCTCGGGACAGGGCAATCAGCCCCAGCATTTT	CATSGQGNQPQHF
TRBV20-1	TRBJ1-4	NA	NA	11	TGCGGACTTTGGGCTAATGAAAAACTGTTTTTT	CGLWANEKLFF
TRBV5-1	TRBJ2-1	NA	NA	14	TGCGCCAGCAGCTTAGCGGATTTAAGCAATGAGCAGTTCTTC	CASSLADLSNEQFF
TRBV16	TRBJ1-1	TRBD1	NA	14	TGTGCCAGCAGCCCGCGACAGGGTGGGACTGAAGCTTTCTTT	CASSPRQGGTEAFF
TRBV10-2	TRBJ1-3	NA	NA	14	TGCGCCAGCAGCCCGTGGGGAGGTGGAAACACCATATATTTT	CASSPWGGGNTIYF
TRBV19	TRBJ2-1	NA	NA	16	TGTGCCAGTAGTATAGATGGTGGTTTTCGGGGAAATGAGCAGTTCTTC	CASSIDGGFRGNEQFF
TRBV11-2	TRBJ1-1	TRBD1	NA	16	TGTGCCAGCAGCTTAGGGACAGGGGATATGAACACTGAAGCTTTCTTT	CASSLGTGDMNTEAFF
TRBV10-3	TRBJ2-1	TRBD1	NA	14	TGTGCCATCAGTGCAGGGACAGGGGTCCATGAGCAGTTCTTC	CAISAGTGVHEQFF
TRBV5-1	TRBJ2-2	NA	NA	16	TGCGCCAGCAGCAGGGATGGCGGGCCGATTACCGGGGAGCTGTTTTTT	CASSRDGGPITGELFF
TRBV28	TRBJ1-4	TRBD1	once	16	TGTGCCAGCAGCTCAGGGACAGGCCAAGGGTACGAAAAACTGTTTTTT	CASSSGTGQGYEKLFF